Described below is a single TCR beta chain sequence and its context. The PCR employed 60 Vbeta primers together with 13 Jbeta primers. The data were produced by immunoSEQ multiplex PCR, yet TCRdb's version contains in-frame clones alone and is incomplete. This sample has around 100,000 clones; roughly 84% occur once, and the top ten carry 1.2%. The data originate from a study of cytomegalovirus exposure and HLA in healthy donors. Each donor was nominally healthy when sampled (though unrecorded immune exposures were likely). The CDR3 covers 12 residues. V lost 5 bases and J lost 5, with 9 bases in between. Looked up from germline, CDR1 is LNHDA and CDR2 is SQIVND (reference sequence).

This receptor was obtained from a woman younger than 35 in good health and CMV-seronegative. Sequencing was done on a sample of PBMCs. This chain connects TRBV19 to TRBJ2-5; maybe TRBD2 (6 bases). The CDR3 loop reads CASSPAGETQYF. DNA for the CDR3: TGTGCCAGTAGTCCCGCGGGGGAGACCCAGTACTTC.